The clone carrying this TCR beta chain appeared a single time. The PCR ran on 60 Vbeta and 13 Jbeta primers. The method was immunoSEQ multiplex PCR; TCRdb's version includes in-frame clones alone and lacks a portion of them. The table lists some 140,000 clones, about 80% of them singletons. The data originate from a study of cytomegalovirus exposure and HLA in healthy donors. CDR1 and CDR2 (germline): SGDLS, YYNGEE. With 4 bases clipped from V and 7 bases from J, the junction kept 7 bases outside the gene matches. This CDR3 comprises 15 residues. The chain links TRBV9 to TRBJ1-5; 11 bases agree with TRBD1. The sequencing input was PBMCs. The source is a young man in good health and CMV-seronegative. The DNA for the CDR3 is TGTGCCAGCAGCACTGGGACAGGGGGATGGCAGCCCCAGCATTTT. Its protein product is CASSTGTGGWQPQHF.